This T cell receptor beta chain was found in a study of identical twins. This clonotype came up a few times. Its antigen is not known. The CDR3 is 13 residues long. The germline V and J ends were trimmed by 3 bases and 8 bases, with 13 bases remaining between them. In TCRdb, the 5' RACE reads were re-called with MiXCR into one record per CDR3 protein. Found here are under 300,000 distinct CDR3 sequences, approximately 5.9% of them singletons; the top ten hold 14% to 15%. Study-level findings and limits: Out-of-frame alpha sequences shared by twins were enriched for low generation probability.

These data are also associated with another study on T cells expressing NK-cell markers. That source adds: HCMV seropositivity marked seven of the eight sequenced donors; one was seronegative.

The sequencing input was CD8+ T cells sorted from blood. This sequence was found in a woman aged 18-29 years in good health. The gene calls are TRBV12-3 or TRBV12-4 and TRBJ1-2; D not resolved. CDR3 loop: CASSFRPRHGYTF. Here the CDR3 DNA reads TGTGCCAGCAGTTTTCGCCCGCGACACGGCTACACCTTC.